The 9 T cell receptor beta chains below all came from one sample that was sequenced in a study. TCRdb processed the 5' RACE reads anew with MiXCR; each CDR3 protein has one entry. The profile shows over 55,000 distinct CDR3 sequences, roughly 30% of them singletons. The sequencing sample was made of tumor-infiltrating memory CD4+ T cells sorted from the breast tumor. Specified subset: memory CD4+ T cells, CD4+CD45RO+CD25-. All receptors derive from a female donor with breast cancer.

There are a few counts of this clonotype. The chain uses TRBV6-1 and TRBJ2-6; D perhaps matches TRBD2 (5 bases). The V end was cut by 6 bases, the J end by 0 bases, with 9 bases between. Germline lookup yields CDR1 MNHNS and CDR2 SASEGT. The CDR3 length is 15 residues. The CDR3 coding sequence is TGTGCCAGCAGCTCGGGGATCTCTGGGGCCAACGTCCTGACTTTC. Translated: CASSSGISGANVLTF.

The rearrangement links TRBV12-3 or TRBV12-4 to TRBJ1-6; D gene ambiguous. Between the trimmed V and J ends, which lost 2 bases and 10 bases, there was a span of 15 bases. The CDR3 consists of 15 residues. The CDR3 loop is CASSLSAGMGSPLHF. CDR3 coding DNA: TGTGCCAGCAGTTTATCGGCGGGGATGGGGTCACCCCTCCACTTT.

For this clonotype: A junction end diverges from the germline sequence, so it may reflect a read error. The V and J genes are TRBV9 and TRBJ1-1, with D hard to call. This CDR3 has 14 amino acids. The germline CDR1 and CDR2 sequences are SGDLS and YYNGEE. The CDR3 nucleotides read TGTGCCAGCAGCGTAGAACGGTACAACACTGAAGCTTCCTTT. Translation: CASSVERYNTEASF.

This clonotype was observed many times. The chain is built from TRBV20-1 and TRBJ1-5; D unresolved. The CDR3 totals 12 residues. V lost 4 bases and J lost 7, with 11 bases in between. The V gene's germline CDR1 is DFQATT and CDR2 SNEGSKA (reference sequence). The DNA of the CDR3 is TGCAGTGCTACGGTAATCGGACAGCCCCAGCATTTT. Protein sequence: CSATVIGQPQHF.

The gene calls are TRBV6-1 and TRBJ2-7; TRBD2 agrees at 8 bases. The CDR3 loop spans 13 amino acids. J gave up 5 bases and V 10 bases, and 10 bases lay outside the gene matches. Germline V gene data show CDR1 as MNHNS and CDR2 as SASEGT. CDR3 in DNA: TGTGCCACCAAGGGACTAGTGGAGAACGAGCAGTACTTC. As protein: CATKGLVENEQYF.

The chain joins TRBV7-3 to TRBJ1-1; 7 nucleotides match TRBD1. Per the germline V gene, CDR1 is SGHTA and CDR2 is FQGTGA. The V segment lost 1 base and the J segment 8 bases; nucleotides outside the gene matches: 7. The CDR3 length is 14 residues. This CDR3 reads CASSLSSGQKEAFF. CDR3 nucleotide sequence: TGTGCCAGCAGCTTAAGCTCGGGACAGAAAGAAGCTTTCTTT.

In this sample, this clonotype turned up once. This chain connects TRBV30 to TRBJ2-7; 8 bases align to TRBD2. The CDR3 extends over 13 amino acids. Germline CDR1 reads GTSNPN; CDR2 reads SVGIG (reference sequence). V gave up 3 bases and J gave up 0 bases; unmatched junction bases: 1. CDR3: CAWSSGSSYEQYF. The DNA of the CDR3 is TGTGCCTGGAGCAGCGGGAGCTCCTACGAGCAGTACTTC.

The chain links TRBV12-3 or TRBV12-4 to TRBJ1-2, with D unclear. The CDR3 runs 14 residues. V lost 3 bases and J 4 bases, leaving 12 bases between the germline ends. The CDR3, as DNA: TGTGCCAGCAGTTTGGAGACGTTGAGCTATGGCTACACCTTC. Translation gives CASSLETLSYGYTF.

In DNA form, the CDR3 reads TGTGCTAGTGGTTTGGTTGCTAGCGGCGAGCAGTACTTC. This encodes CASGLVASGEQYF. The chain joins TRBV12-5 to TRBJ2-7, with 7 positions matching TRBD2. J lost 6 bases, V lost 0 bases, and 2 bases had no gene match. CDR3 length equals 13 residues. Looked up from germline, CDR1 is LGHNT and CDR2 is FRNRAP.